This T cell receptor beta chain was captured in a study of blood T cell repertoires in COVID-19 (TCRdb year 2020). Regarding the study in general: Samples covering the acute and convalescent phases of COVID-19 were provided by collaborators in the United States, Italy and Spain. The material from the prospective study consisted of cDNA or gDNA derived from T cells, B-cell-depleted T cells, or PBMCs. The dataset comprised deeply sampled blood TCRbeta repertoires from subjects exposed to, actively infected with, or recovered from COVID-19. The repertoires were released in a freely available public database intended as a resource for research on the immune response to SARS-CoV-2. The samples were drawn from the first 160 participants of the ongoing ImmuneRACE study and from over 950 subjects provided by 6 global collaborators. A de-identified subject ID, COVID-19 status, age in years and sex were almost always included in the sample metadata. Where available, HLA class I and class II types were obtained from metadata supplied by the sample provider rather than from assay-based typing.

Each collaborating institution followed its own protocols to collect whole blood in K2EDTA tubes. For TCRbeta analysis, collaborators shipped samples as frozen whole blood, isolated PBMCs, or DNA extracted from either of those sample types. Worth noting for this clone: No cognate antigen has been identified for it. One base away there is no much larger clone; base qualities are not given.

TCRbeta CDR3 regions were amplified from genomic DNA by means of the immunoSEQ Assay, a bias-controlled multiplex PCR. Per the source publication's procedure: The number of nucleated cells in each sample was estimated from the amplification of reference gene primers within the assay. To quantify the absolute abundance of each unique TCRbeta CDR3 rearrangement, sequence reads were collapsed and filtered. For each sample, productive Simpson clonality was calculated as the square root of Simpson's diversity index across productive rearrangements. TCRdb obtained this table from immuneACCESS and retained in-frame rearrangements with V and J assigned. These tables miss some clones; where compared with another copy, unresolved V genes account for less than half of the shortfall, and the remainder is unexplained. V, J and clone size are those of that table, while D and trimming were read from the DNA. The sample profile shows under 200,000 clones; roughly 90% of them were found once. The ten largest clones take up 3.5% to 4% of the sample.

Here is what the overall study found, with its caveats: The amount of clinical and demographic metadata varied by source and participant and was provided uncurated.

CDR1 and CDR2, looked up from the germline V gene, are KGHSH and LQKENI. The CDR3 goes from the cysteine to the phenylalanine over 15 residues. Here the CDR3 DNA is all that survives: 45 bases in frame from base 1. For this chain, trimming is 3 bases at the V end and 6 bases at the J end, and the number of junction bases without a gene match is 4. The rearranged chain carries TRBV18 and TRBJ2-1; TRBD2 fits 11 bases in the junction. The sequenced sample consisted of peripheral blood. The TCR originated in a woman between 65 and 79 years old with acute or convalescent COVID-19. The DNA reads as follows: TGTGCCAGCTCACCCAGCGGGACTAGCGGCAATGAGCAGTTCTTC. This gives the protein CASSPSGTSGNEQFF.